This is a list of T cell receptor beta chains from one sample in a study of OX40 agonist ivuxolimab in advanced cancers. The method was immunoSEQ multiplex PCR; TCRdb's version includes in-frame clones alone and lacks a portion of them. Here the sample spans about 68,000 clones, approximately 80% being singletons. Specimen: CD4+ or CD8+ T cells sorted from blood, collected in a trial of the OX40 agonist ivuxolimab. The receptors shown here come from an adult with an advanced solid tumor such as melanoma, head and neck, liver or kidney cancer. Both conserved end residues are part of each CDR3. The order of the fields is CDR3 length, V gene, CDR3 protein.

>15|TRBV5-6
CASSEGTSGATRQYF
>15|TRBV11-3
CASSPDSLGYNEQFF
>15|TRBV9
CASIPGGSKTDTQYF
>17|TRBV7-2
CASSLWRGTVLDQPQHF
>12|TRBV5-1
CASSLAGGEQYF
>13|TRBV25-1
CASSDKTGYGYTF
>15|TRBV5-6
CASSLTDRSTYEQYF
>15|TRBV5-1
CASSLVGLAEETQYF
>16|TRBV18
CASSQTDSLGTGELFF
>14|TRBV5-1
CASSRWDRVGEQYF
>16|TRBV5-6
CASSLNSGVKAYEQYF
>18|TRBV27
CASSPGTSGMSRTDTQYF
>14|TRBV6-1
CASSARGEGYGYTF
>14|TRBV18
CASSTILEAGELFF
>14|TRBV7-2
CASQRAGGTDTQYF
>14|TRBV6-6
CASSYQGGSWSYTF
>14|TRBV28
CASSWSSVPGELFF
>15|TRBV29-1
CSVIFQREKSDTQYF
>13|TRBV19
CASSILGNYEQYF
>14|TRBV5-4
CASRLAGGANVLTF
>22|TRBV14
CASSQVSYGQGISSGRQETQYF
>14|TRBV7-2
CASSLAGTGVSQYF
>14|TRBV28
CASKSSGRGETQYF
>11|TRBV20-1
CSGPMNTEAFF
>15|TRBV9
CASSPRLAGSNEQFF
>13|TRBV29-1
CSVFSGKGNEQFF
>14|TRBV19
CATRQGGNTGELFF
>14|TRBV5-5
CASSFRDYSGELFF
>19|TRBV28
CASSLPFVSPGPDYYEQYF
>15|TRBV9
CASNPTGGEEDTQYF
>14|TRBV7-2
CASSRPGSYNEQFF
>15|TRBV12-5
CASGLPTGHQETQYF
>12|TRBV18
CASSAGSEKLFF
>15|TRBV7-6
CASSLELNRGAEQYF
>18|TRBV4-1
CASSRGLAGVTGANVLTF
>15|TRBV5-5
CASSQDGPITGELFF
>13|TRBV27
CASKLGPSYEQYF
>12|TRBV7-9
CASTKLADTQYF
>15|TRBV29-1
CSVERTVTGANVLTF
>12|TRBV6-5
CASSYSGSREYF
>17|TRBV9
CASSGAMWAVLPYGYTF
>14|TRBV19
CASSRTGGKNIQYF
>15|TRBV28
CASSSGGGGFDTQYF
>12|TRBV5-6
CASSLGPGGYTF